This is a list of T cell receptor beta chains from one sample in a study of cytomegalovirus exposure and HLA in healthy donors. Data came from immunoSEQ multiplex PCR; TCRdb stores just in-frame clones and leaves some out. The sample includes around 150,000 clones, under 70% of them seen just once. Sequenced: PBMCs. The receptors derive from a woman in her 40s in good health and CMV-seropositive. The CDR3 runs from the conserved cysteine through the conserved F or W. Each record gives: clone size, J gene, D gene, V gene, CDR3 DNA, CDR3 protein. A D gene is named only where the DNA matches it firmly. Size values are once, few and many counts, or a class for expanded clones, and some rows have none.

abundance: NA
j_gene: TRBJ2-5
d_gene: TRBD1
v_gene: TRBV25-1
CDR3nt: TGTGCCAGCAGTGATCAGGGACAGGGGAATCCCCAAGAGACCCAGTACTTC
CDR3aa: CASSDQGQGNPQETQYF

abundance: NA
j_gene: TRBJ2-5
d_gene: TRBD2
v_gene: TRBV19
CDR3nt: TGTGCCAGTAGTATAGGACTAGCGGGAAATTCAGAGACCCAGTACTTC
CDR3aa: CASSIGLAGNSETQYF

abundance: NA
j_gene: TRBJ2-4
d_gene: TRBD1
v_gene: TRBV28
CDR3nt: TGTGCCAGCAGTACCAACGGCGGACAGGGGACCAAAAACATTCAGTACTTC
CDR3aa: CASSTNGGQGTKNIQYF

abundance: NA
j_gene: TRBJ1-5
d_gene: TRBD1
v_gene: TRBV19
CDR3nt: TGTGCCAGTAGTATCCAGGGGGCTAGCAATCAGCCCCAGCATTTT
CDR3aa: CASSIQGASNQPQHF

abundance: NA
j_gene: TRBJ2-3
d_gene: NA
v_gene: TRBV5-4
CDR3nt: TGTGCCAGCAGCCAAAAACAGGGCCTAAGCACAGATACGCAGTATTTT
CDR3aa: CASSQKQGLSTDTQYF

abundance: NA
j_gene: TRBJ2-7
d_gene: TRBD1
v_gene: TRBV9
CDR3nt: TGTGCCAGCAGCAGAGACAGGGGGTACGAGCAGTACTTC
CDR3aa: CASSRDRGYEQYF

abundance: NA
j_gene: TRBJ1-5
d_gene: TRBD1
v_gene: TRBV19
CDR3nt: TGTGCCAGTAGTCTTAGGACAGGGAGGAATCAGCCCCAGCATTTT
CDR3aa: CASSLRTGRNQPQHF

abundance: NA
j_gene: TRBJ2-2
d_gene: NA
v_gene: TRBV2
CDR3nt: TGTGCCAGCAGTGAACAGGGGCATAAGAACACCGGGGAGCTGTTTTTT
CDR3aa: CASSEQGHKNTGELFF

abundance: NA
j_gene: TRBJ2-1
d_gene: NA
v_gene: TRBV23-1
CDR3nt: TGCGCCAGCAGTCAAGATCCCGGGACAATGAGCTCCTACAATGAGCAGTTCTTC
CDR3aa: CASSQDPGTMSSYNEQFF

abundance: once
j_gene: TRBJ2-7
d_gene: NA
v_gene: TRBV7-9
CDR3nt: TGTGCCAGCAGCTTAGCGGGACTTAACTACGAGCAGTACTTC
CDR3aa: CASSLAGLNYEQYF

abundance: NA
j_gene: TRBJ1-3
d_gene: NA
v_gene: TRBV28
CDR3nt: TGTGCCAGCGGGAGATACAATTCTGGAAACACCATATATTTT
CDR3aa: CASGRYNSGNTIYF

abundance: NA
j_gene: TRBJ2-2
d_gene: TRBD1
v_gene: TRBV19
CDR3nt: TGTGCCAGTGGGGGGACAGGGGGGGTCACCGGGGAGCTGTTTTTT
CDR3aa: CASGGTGGVTGELFF

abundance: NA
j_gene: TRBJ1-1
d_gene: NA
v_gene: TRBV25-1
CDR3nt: TGTGCCAGCAGTGAATGGGCACAGGGGAACACTGAAGCTTTCTTT
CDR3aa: CASSEWAQGNTEAFF

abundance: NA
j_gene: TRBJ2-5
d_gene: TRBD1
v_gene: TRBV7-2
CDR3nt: TGTGCCAGCAGCCCCGGGACAGGGGGTAGCGAGACCCAGTACTTC
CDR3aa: CASSPGTGGSETQYF

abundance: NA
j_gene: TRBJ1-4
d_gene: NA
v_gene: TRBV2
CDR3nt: TGTGCCAGCAGTCAGCCGAGGGCAGCAACTAATGAAAAACTGTTTTTT
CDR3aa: CASSQPRAATNEKLFF

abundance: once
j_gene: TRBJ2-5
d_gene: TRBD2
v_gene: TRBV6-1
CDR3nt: TGTGCCAGCAGTGTCCCAGCGGGACTAGCGGGGTACCAAGAGACCCAGTACTTC
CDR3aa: CASSVPAGLAGYQETQYF

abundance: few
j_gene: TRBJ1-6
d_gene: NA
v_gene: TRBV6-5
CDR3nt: TGTGCCAGCAGTCGCACCAGGGTTATCGAATCCCCCCTCCACTTT
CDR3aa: CASSRTRVIESPLHF

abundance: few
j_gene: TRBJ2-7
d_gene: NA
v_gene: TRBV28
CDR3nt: TGTGCCAGCAGCCTCAAGCCAAACTACGAGCAGTACTTC
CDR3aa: CASSLKPNYEQYF

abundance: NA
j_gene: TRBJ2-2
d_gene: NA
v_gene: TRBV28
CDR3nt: TGTGCCAGCACCCCCACAGGGTACACCGGGGAGCTGTTTTTT
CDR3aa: CASTPTGYTGELFF

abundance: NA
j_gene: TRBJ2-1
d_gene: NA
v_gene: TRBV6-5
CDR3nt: TGTGCCAGCAGTTACGCTCGGAGAGGCGGTCCTGAGCAGTTCTTC
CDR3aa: CASSYARRGGPEQFF

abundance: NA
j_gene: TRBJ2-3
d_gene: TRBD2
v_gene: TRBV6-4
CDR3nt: TGTGCCAGCAGTGACTCAGGGACTAGCCCCACAGATACGCAGTATTTT
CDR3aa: CASSDSGTSPTDTQYF

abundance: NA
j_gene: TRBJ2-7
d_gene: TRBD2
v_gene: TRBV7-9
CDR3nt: TGTGCCAGCAGCCCATGGGACTATCGCTACGAGCAGTACTTC
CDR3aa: CASSPWDYRYEQYF

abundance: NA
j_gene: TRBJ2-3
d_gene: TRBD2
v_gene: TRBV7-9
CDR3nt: TGTGCCAGCACCATCTATAGCGGGAGTAAAGATACGCAGTATTTT
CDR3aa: CASTIYSGSKDTQYF

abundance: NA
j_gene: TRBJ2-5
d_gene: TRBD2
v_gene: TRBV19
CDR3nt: TGTGCCAGTAGTATAACGGGGGGATTTGAGGAGACCCAGTACTTC
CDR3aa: CASSITGGFEETQYF

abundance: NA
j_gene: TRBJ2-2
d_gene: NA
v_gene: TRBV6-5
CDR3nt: TGTGCCAGCAGTAAAGGGCAGGGAGGAACCGGGGAGCTGTTTTTT
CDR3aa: CASSKGQGGTGELFF

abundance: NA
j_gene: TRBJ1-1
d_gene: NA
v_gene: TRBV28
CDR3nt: TGTGCCAGCAGCGGGGGGGAAGCTTTCTTT
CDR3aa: CASSGGEAFF

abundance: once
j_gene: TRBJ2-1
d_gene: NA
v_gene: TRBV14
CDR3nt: TGTGCCAGCAGCCAGAGGGGGAGGGTCCCCTACAATGAGCAGTTCTTC
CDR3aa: CASSQRGRVPYNEQFF

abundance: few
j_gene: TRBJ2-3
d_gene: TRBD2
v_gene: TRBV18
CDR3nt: TGTGCCAGCTCACCACCTAGCGGGGGGTTGACAGATACGCAGTATTTT
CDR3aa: CASSPPSGGLTDTQYF

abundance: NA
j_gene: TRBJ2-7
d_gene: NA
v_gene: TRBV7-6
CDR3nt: TGTGCCAGCAGCTTAGGGGCGGGAACCCCCTTATCTGGCTACGAGCAGTACTTC
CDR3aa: CASSLGAGTPLSGYEQYF

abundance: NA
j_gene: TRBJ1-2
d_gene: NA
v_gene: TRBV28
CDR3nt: TGTGCCAGCAGCAGATATGGCTACACCTTC
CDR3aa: CASSRYGYTF

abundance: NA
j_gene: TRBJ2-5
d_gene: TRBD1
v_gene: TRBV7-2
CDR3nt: TGTGCCAGCACGGCTGGGACAGCCTCAGGAGAGACCCAGTACTTC
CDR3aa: CASTAGTASGETQYF

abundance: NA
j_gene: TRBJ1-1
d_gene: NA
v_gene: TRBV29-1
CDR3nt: TGCAGCGTTGAGTCGGGACTGACGAACACTGAAGCTTTCTTT
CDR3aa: CSVESGLTNTEAFF

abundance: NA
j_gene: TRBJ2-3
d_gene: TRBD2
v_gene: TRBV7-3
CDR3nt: TGTGCCAGCAGCTTTGGGGCGGGAGGGCCTTCAGATACGCAGTATTTT
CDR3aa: CASSFGAGGPSDTQYF

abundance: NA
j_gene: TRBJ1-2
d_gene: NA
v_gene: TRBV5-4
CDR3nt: TGTGCCAGCAGCGCGGAATCTCGGACAGACTATGGCTACACCTTC
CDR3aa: CASSAESRTDYGYTF

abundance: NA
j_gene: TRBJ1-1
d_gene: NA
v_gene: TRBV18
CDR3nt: TGTGCCAGCTCACCGAGACAGAGGGGGTCCGAAGCTTTCTTT
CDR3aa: CASSPRQRGSEAFF